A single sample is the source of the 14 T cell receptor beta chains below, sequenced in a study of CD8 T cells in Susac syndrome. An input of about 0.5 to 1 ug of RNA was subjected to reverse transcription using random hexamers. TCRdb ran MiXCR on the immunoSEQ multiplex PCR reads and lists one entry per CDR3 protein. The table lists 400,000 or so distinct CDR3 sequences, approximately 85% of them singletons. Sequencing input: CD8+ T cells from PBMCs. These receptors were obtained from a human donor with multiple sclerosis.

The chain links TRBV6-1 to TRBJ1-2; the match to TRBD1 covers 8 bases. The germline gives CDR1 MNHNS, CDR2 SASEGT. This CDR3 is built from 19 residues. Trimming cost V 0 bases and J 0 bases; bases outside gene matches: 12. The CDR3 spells CASSEAAGQEIEANYGYTF. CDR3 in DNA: TGTGCCAGCAGTGAAGCGGCGGGACAGGAAATAGAAGCTAACTATGGCTACACCTTC.

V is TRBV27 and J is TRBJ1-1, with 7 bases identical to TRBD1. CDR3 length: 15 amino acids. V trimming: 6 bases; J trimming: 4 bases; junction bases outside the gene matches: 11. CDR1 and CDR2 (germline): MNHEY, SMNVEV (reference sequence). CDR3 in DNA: TGTGCCAGCAGCGAGCCGGGAGGGGGCTTCACTGAAGCTTTCTTT. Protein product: CASSEPGGGFTEAFF.

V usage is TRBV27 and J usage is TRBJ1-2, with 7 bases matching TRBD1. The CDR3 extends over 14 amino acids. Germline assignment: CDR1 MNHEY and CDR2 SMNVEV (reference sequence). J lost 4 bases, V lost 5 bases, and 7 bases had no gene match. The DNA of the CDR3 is TGTGCCAGCAGTCCGTGGGACAGCGTCTATGGCTACACCTTC. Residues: CASSPWDSVYGYTF.

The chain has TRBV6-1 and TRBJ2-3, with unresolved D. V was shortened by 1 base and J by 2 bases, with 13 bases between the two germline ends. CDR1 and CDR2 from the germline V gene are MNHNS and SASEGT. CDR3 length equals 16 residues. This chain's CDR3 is CASSEGLGDLTDTQYF. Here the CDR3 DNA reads TGTGCCAGCAGTGAAGGACTCGGAGACCTCACAGATACGCAGTATTTT.

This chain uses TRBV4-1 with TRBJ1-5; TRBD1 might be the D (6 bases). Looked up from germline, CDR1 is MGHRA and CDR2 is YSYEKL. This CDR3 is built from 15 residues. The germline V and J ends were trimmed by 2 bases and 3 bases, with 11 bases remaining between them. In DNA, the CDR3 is TGCGCCAGCAGCCAAACCCGGACAGTCAATCAGCCCCAGCATTTT. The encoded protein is CASSQTRTVNQPQHF.

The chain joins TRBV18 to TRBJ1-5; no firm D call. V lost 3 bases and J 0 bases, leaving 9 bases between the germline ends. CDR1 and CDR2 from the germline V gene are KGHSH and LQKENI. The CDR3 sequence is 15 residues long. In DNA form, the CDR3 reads TGTGCCAGCTCACCGAAAGGAGTTAGCAATCAGCCCCAGCATTTT. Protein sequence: CASSPKGVSNQPQHF. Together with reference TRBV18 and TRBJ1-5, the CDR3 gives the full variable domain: NAGVMQNPRHLVRRRGQEARLRCSPMKGHSHVYWYRQLPEEGLKFMVYLQKENIIDESGMPKERFSAEFPKEGPSILRIQQVVRGDSAAYFCASSPKGVSNQPQHFGDGTRLSIL.

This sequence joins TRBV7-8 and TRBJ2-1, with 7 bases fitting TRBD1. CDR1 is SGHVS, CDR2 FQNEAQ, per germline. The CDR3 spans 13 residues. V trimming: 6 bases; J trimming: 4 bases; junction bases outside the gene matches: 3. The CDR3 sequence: CASRPDRYNEQFF. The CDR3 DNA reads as TGTGCCAGCAGGCCGGACAGGTACAATGAGCAGTTCTTC.

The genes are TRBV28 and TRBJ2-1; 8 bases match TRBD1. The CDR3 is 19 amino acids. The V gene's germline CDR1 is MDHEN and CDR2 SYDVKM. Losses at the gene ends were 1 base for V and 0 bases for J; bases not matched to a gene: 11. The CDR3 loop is CASSLSLIDRGSSYNEQFF. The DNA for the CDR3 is TGTGCCAGCAGTTTATCTCTAATTGACAGGGGAAGCTCCTACAATGAGCAGTTCTTC.

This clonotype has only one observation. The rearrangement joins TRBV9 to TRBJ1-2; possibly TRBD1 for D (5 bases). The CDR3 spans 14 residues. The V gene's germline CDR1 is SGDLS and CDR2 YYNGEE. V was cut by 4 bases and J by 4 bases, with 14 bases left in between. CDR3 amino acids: CASSLGRVSYGYTF. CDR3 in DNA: TGTGCCAGCAGCTTGGGGCGGGTTAGCTATGGCTACACCTTC.

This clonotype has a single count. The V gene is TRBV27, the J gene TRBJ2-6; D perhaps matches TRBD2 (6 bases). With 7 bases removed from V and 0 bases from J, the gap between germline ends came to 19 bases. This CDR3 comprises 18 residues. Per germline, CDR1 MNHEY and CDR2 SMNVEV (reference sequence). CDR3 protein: CASIPTGDASSGANVLTF. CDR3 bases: TGTGCCAGCATTCCCACGGGGGACGCCAGCTCTGGGGCCAACGTCCTGACTTTC. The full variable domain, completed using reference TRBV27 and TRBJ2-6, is EAQVTQNPRYLITVTGKKLTVTCSQNMNHEYMSWYRQDPGLGLRQIYYSMNVEVTDKGDVPEGYKVSRKEKRNFPLILESPSPNQTSLYFCASIPTGDASSGANVLTFGAGSRLTVL.

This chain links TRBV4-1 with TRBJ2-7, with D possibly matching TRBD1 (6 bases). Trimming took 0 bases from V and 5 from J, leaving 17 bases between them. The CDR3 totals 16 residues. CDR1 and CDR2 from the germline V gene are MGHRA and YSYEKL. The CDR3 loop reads CASSQDKEQGFHEQYF. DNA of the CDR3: TGCGCCAGCAGCCAAGATAAAGAGCAGGGGTTTCACGAGCAGTACTTC.

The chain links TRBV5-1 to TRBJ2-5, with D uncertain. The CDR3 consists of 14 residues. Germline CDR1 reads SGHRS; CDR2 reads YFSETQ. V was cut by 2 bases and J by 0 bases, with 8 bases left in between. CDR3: CASSLPDDQETQYF. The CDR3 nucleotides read TGCGCCAGCAGCTTACCGGACGACCAAGAGACCCAGTACTTC.

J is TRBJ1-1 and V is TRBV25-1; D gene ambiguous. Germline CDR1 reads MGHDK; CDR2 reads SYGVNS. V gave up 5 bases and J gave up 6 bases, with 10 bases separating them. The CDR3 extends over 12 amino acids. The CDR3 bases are TGTGCCAGCAGTCCCGGCCAACCTGAAGCTTTCTTT. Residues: CASSPGQPEAFF.

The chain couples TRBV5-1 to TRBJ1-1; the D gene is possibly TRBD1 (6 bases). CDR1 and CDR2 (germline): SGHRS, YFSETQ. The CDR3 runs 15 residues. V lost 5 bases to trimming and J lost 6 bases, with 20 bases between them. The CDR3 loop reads CASRYREFVDPEAFF. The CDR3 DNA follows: TGCGCCAGCAGGTACAGGGAGTTTGTAGATCCTGAAGCTTTCTTT.